These T cell receptor beta chains were read from a single sample in a study of blood T cells in healthy people across ages. TCRdb re-called the 5' RACE reads through MiXCR, storing one row per CDR3 protein. The table shows 730,000 or so distinct CDR3 sequences, with 40% to 45% occurring only once. The specimen sequenced was blood. The receptors stem from a man aged 80 or over in good health. CDR3s include the opening cysteine and the closing phenylalanine or tryptophan. D genes are given only for firm matches. Part of the rows lack a size; the others show once, few, many or a class for expanded clones.

>NA|TRBJ1-2|NA|TRBV28
TGTGCCAGCAGTTTATGGCCGCCTATCGGCTACACCTTC
CASSLWPPIGYTF
>NA|TRBJ2-5|NA|TRBV20-1
TGCAGTGCAAATTACCGGGCGCAGCTTTGGGAGACCCAGTACTTC
CSANYRAQLWETQYF
>NA|TRBJ2-7|NA|TRBV18
TGTGCCAGCTCACCGACAGACGTCCTCTACGAGCAGTACTTC
CASSPTDVLYEQYF
>NA|TRBJ2-5|NA|TRBV12-3/TRBV12-4
TGTGCCAGCAGTTTTGTACAGGCCACCTCCCGGCCCCAGTACTTC
CASSFVQATSRPQYF
>TRBD2|TRBJ2-3|NA|TRBV3-1
TGTGCCAGCGTTGCGCCCAGCGGGGGTACAGATACGCAGTATTTT
CASVAPSGGTDTQYF
>TRBD1|TRBJ2-1|many|TRBV4-3
TGCGCCAGCAGTTTTGGACAGGGTGGTACCTACAATGAGCAGTTCTTC
CASSFGQGGTYNEQFF
>NA|TRBJ1-1|NA|TRBV7-9
TGTGCCAGCAGCTTTGGTACCAAGGTGGGAACTTTCTTT
CASSFGTKVGTFF
>TRBD2|TRBJ2-6|few|TRBV3-1
TGTGCCAGCAGCTCCCAGCGGGGGGGCCCCGCTGGGGCCAACGTCCTGACTTTC
CASSSQRGGPAGANVLTF
>NA|TRBJ2-3|NA|TRBV3-1
TGTGCCAGCAGCCAAGATCGATCGCTAGATACGCAGTATTTT
CASSQDRSLDTQYF
>TRBD2|TRBJ2-5|few|TRBV7-2
TGTGCCAGCAGCTTAAGTTTGGCTAGCGGGGGGGAGACCCAGTACTTC
CASSLSLASGGETQYF
>NA|TRBJ1-1|NA|TRBV6-6
TGTGCCAGCACCCGAATCAGGGGAGGAAACACTGAAGCTTTCTTT
CASTRIRGGNTEAFF
>TRBD2|TRBJ2-1|many|TRBV29-1
TGCAGCGTTGAAGACATAGCGGGAGGGCCGAGTGAGCAGTTCTTC
CSVEDIAGGPSEQFF
>NA|TRBJ2-7|few|TRBV20-1
TGCAGTGCTAGAAGAGGCCCAGGCCGGATCTACGAGCAGTACTTC
CSARRGPGRIYEQYF
>NA|TRBJ2-3|NA|TRBV6-2/TRBV6-3
TGTGCCAGCATGGGGGCCTCTAGCACAGATACGCAGTATTTT
CASMGASSTDTQYF
>NA|TRBJ2-5|NA|TRBV29-1
TGCAGCGTTGAACAGGGTATCCACAATGAGCAGTACTTC
CSVEQGIHNEQYF
>NA|TRBJ1-2|NA|TRBV14
TGTGCCAGCAGCCCTCCCGGGGGGCTATTCTATGGCTACACCTTC
CASSPPGGLFYGYTF
>NA|TRBJ2-1|few|TRBV6-7
TGTGCCAGCAGTTATCAGGCTGAAAGAGGGAATGAGCAGTTCTTC
CASSYQAERGNEQFF
>TRBD1|TRBJ2-5|NA|TRBV6-2/TRBV6-3
TGTGCCAGCAGTTACTCGAGTCCTTGGACAGGACAAGAGACCCAGTACTTC
CASSYSSPWTGQETQYF
>NA|TRBJ1-5|NA|TRBV29-1
TGCAGCGTTGACCAACCACCAGGGAAGAATCAGCCCCAGCATTTT
CSVDQPPGKNQPQHF
>NA|TRBJ1-2|NA|TRBV20-1
TGCAGTGCTGGGGTGGAAGCCTATGGCTACACCTTC
CSAGVEAYGYTF
>TRBD1|TRBJ2-1|NA|TRBV29-1
TGCAGCGTTGGGCAGGGGGTGAATGAGCAGTTCTTC
CSVGQGVNEQFF
>NA|TRBJ2-1|NA|TRBV20-1
TGCAGTCCTGACATAGGACTTATCAATGAGCAGTTCTTC
CSPDIGLINEQFF
>NA|TRBJ2-5|once|TRBV7-2
TGTGCCAGCAGCATCGACCAGGGAACCCATGAGCAGTACTTC
CASSIDQGTHEQYF
>TRBD1|TRBJ2-5|NA|TRBV7-9
TGTGCCAGCAACTTCGGGACAGAGGAAGAGACCCAGTACTTC
CASNFGTEEETQYF
>NA|TRBJ2-5|few|TRBV20-1
TGCAGTGCGGCTGGGGGGATGGAGACCCAGTACTTC
CSAAGGMETQYF
>TRBD2|TRBJ2-3|NA|TRBV5-5
TGTGCCAGCAGCTTTAGCGCTAGCGGAGATATGCAGTATTTT
CASSFSASGDMQYF
>NA|TRBJ1-1|NA|TRBV20-1
TGCAGTGCCCTGAAAGGGGGGCGAGGTCTTGCCACTGAAGCTTTCTTT
CSALKGGRGLATEAFF
>TRBD1|TRBJ1-5|few|TRBV4-1
TGCGCCAGCAGCCAGGGGGGACGGACAGGTAGCAATCAGCCCCAGCATTTT
CASSQGGRTGSNQPQHF
>TRBD2|TRBJ2-7|few|TRBV20-1
TGCAGTGCTAGTATAGCGGGAGTGTTTTTGTTTGGCGAGCAGTACTTC
CSASIAGVFLFGEQYF
>NA|TRBJ1-1|NA|TRBV20-1
TGCAGTGCGACAGGCGGGGGAGAAGCTTTCTTT
CSATGGGEAFF
>TRBD1|TRBJ2-7|many|TRBV4-2
TGTGCCAGCAGCCAAGTAGACAGGGGCGCATCCTACGAGCAGTACTTC
CASSQVDRGASYEQYF
>TRBD2|TRBJ2-7|NA|TRBV6-6
TGTGCCAGCAGTTCTAGCGGGAGGGCCGCCCACGAGCAGTACTTC
CASSSSGRAAHEQYF
>TRBD1|TRBJ2-7|NA|TRBV19
TGTGCCAGTAGTGAAGCCGGGACAGGGGCGTACGAGCAGTACTTC
CASSEAGTGAYEQYF
>NA|TRBJ2-2|NA|TRBV24-1
TGTGCCACCAGTCCGTCTAGCTTGGGGGAGCCGTTTTTT
CATSPSSLGEPFF
>TRBD2|TRBJ2-3|NA|TRBV2
TGTGCCAGCAGTGCGGGACTAGCGGCTGGCACAGATACGCAGTATTTT
CASSAGLAAGTDTQYF
>NA|TRBJ2-3|NA|TRBV12-3/TRBV12-4
TGTGCCAGCAGAAGAAATAAAGGGACCAGAGGGACCTCAGATGCGCAGTATTTT
CASRRNKGTRGTSDAQYF
>NA|TRBJ2-5|NA|TRBV30
TGTGCCTGGAGTACTAGTCTAGAGACCCAGTACTTC
CAWSTSLETQYF
>TRBD1|TRBJ1-2|few|TRBV6-6
TGTGCCAGCATCAACGGGGACAGCTCTAACTATGGCTACACCTTC
CASINGDSSNYGYTF
>NA|TRBJ2-5|NA|TRBV7-9
TGTGCCAGCAGCTTAGGGGCAGGGGTCCGGCAGTACTTC
CASSLGAGVRQYF
>NA|TRBJ2-3|NA|TRBV5-4
TGTGCCAGCAGCGGAGTGGGAGCCGGCACAGATACGCAGTATTTT
CASSGVGAGTDTQYF
>TRBD2|TRBJ2-5|NA|TRBV20-1
TGCAGTGCCCCTCGGGCGGCTAGCGGGATATCCCAGGCCCAGTACTTC
CSAPRAASGISQAQYF
>TRBD1|TRBJ2-5|NA|TRBV12-3/TRBV12-4
TGTGCCAGCAGTTTAAGGAGGACAGGGGGAGAGACCCAGTACTTC
CASSLRRTGGETQYF
>NA|TRBJ2-7|few|TRBV2
TGTGCCAGCAGTGAGGGCGCCCACGAGCAGTACTTC
CASSEGAHEQYF
>NA|TRBJ1-2|once|TRBV20-1
TGCAGTGCGCCACCAGCAGGCGGCTATGGCTACACCTTC
CSAPPAGGYGYTF
>NA|TRBJ2-5|NA|TRBV18
TGTGCCACCACCGCAGACAGAAACAGGGAAGAGACCCAGTACTTC
CATTADRNREETQYF
>NA|TRBJ2-7|NA|TRBV12-3/TRBV12-4
TGTGCCAGCAGTCCCTTTGCCGGGATCTCCTACGAGCAGTACTTC
CASSPFAGISYEQYF
>NA|TRBJ1-1|once|TRBV7-9
TGTGCCAGCAGCGTGGGACATTTAGAAGCTTTCTTT
CASSVGHLEAFF
>TRBD2|TRBJ2-7|many|TRBV7-2
TGTGCCAGCAGCTTGGGTCTAGCGGGCGGGTTATACGAGCAGTACTTC
CASSLGLAGGLYEQYF